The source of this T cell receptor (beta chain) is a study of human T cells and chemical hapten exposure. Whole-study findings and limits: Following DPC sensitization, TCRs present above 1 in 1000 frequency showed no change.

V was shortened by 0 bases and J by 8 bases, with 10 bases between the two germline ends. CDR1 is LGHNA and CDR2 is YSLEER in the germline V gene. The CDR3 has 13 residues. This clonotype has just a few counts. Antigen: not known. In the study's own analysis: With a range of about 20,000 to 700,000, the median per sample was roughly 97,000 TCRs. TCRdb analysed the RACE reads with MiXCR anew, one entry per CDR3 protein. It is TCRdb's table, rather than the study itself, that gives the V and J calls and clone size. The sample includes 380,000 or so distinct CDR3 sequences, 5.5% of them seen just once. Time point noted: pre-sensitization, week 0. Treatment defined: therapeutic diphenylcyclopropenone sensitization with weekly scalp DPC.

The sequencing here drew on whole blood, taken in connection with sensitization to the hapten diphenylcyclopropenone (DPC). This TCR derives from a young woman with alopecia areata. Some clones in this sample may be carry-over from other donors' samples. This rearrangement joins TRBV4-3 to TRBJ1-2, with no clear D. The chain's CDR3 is CASSQDGGLGYTF. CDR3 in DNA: TGCGCCAGCAGCCAAGATGGTGGCTTGGGCTACACCTTC.